This TCR beta chain is drawn from a study of cytomegalovirus exposure and HLA in healthy donors. 13 Jbeta primers and 60 Vbeta primers were used for the PCR. The data were produced by immunoSEQ multiplex PCR, yet TCRdb's version contains in-frame clones alone and is incomplete. The sample yields tens of thousands of clones, roughly 64% seen once. The CDR3 sequence is 10 residues long. The V gene's germline CDR1 is SQVTM and CDR2 ANQGSEA. V was clipped by 6 bases and J by 0 bases, with 2 bases between them. Input material: PBMCs. J is TRBJ1-1 and V is TRBV29-1; D remains unclear. The receptor was isolated from a woman aged 40-49 years in good health and CMV-seropositive. The CDR3 region is CSVVNTEAFF. The CDR3 DNA reads TGCAGCGTCGTGAACACTGAAGCTTTCTTT.